Included here is one T cell receptor (beta chain) sequence, with context. What it binds is unknown. These data are taken from a study of OX40 agonist ivuxolimab in advanced cancers. Produced via immunoSEQ multiplex PCR; TCRdb's table is partial and in-frame only. Of fewer than 85,000 clones in the sample, approximately 86% are singletons; the top ten hold approximately 0.93%. Broader study findings: Patients who responded partially at 0.1-3.0 mg/kg showed clonal expansion ranking among the lowest.

Specimen: CD4+ or CD8+ T cells sorted from blood, collected in a trial of the OX40 agonist ivuxolimab. The receptor's source is an adult with an advanced solid tumor such as melanoma, head and neck, liver or kidney cancer.

CDR3 residues: CASSSGGWTDTQYF. CDR3 DNA sequence: TGTGCCAGCAGCTCGGGGGGATGGACAGATACGCAGTATTTT. The V and J genes are TRBV7-6 and TRBJ2-3, with 7 bases that match TRBD2. Germline V gene lookup returns CDR1 SGHVS and CDR2 FNYEAQ. The CDR3 contains 14 residues. Trimming at V came to 4 bases and at J to 3 bases, leaving 4 bases not matched to a gene.